The clone carrying this TCR beta chain was counted once. No antigen is known for it. CDR1 is SGHNT, CDR2 YENEEA, per germline. V was cut by 5 bases and J by 3 bases, with 21 bases left in between. CDR3 size: 17 residues. These data belong to a study of PD-L1 blockade in urothelial cancer. Overall study: A median of 141,255 T cells was found in the blood samples.

Findings of the study overall: Better survival was predicted by below-median pretreatment blood TCR clonality.

Only in-frame clones appear in the TCRdb table, and some are missing; sequencing was by immunoSEQ multiplex PCR. The profile shows 68,000 or so clones, 81% of them singletons. The time point here: pretreatment peripheral blood. Patient disease was locally advanced or metastatic urothelial carcinoma. Sequenced material: PBMCs, taken around atezolizumab (anti-PD-L1) treatment. This receptor was obtained from a man in his sixties or seventies with urothelial cancer. The rearrangement uses TRBV11-3 and TRBJ2-3, with D tentatively TRBD1 (5 bases). The CDR3 reads CASSDPARSKGTDTQYF. CDR3 nucleotides: TGTGCCAGCAGCGACCCCGCCCGGAGTAAGGGGACAGATACGCAGTATTTT.